This record concerns one T cell receptor beta chain sequence. No antigen is known for it. Primers: 60 Vbeta forward and 13 Jbeta reverse. Generated by immunoSEQ multiplex PCR, the TCRdb table keeps only in-frame clones and is missing some. Counted here are around 140,000 clones, about 80% occurring once; the ten biggest clones make up less than 7.5%. The record originates from a study of cytomegalovirus exposure and HLA in healthy donors. Study at large: An earlier analysis found roughly 100 million unique TCR beta sequences from 200 million or so T cells.

Trimming removed 3 bases at V and 0 bases at J, with 18 bases between. Germline V gene data show CDR1 as LNHDA and CDR2 as SQIVND (reference sequence). CDR3 length: 18 residues. Study outcomes and limitations: Fewer N-insertions (relative to the roughly 630-donor mean) were reportedly seen in an Asian-associated ancestry cluster in a later analysis.

The sample comprised PBMCs. The receptor was derived from a woman aged 40 to 50 in good health and CMV-seropositive. V gene TRBV19 combines with J gene TRBJ1-3; D is unclear. The CDR3 protein is CASSIGPMGPFSGNTIYF. The CDR3 nucleotides read TGTGCCAGTAGTATCGGCCCAATGGGCCCCTTCTCTGGAAACACCATATATTTT.